This T cell receptor (beta chain) stems from a study of blood T cell repertoires in COVID-19. Study-wide context: The United States, Italy and Spain were the sources of the acute and convalescent COVID-19 samples. From T cells, B-cell-depleted T cells, or PBMCs came the material, which was cDNA or gDNA.

The CDR3 runs 15 residues. Germline-derived CDR1 and CDR2 are SGDLS and YYNGEE. The germline V and J ends were trimmed by 4 bases and 6 bases, with 19 bases remaining between them. Followed over time, Seattle patients had been enrolled while infection was active. As originally analysed: Estimation of nucleated cell counts relied on the amplification of reference gene primers. TCRdb's copy holds only in-frame clones and misses some; the assay was immunoSEQ multiplex PCR. D and trimming come from the DNA, and the V and J calls and clone size come from that table. The table includes 200,000 to 250,000 clones, roughly four fifths detected once.

The sequence was collected from a woman at least 80 years old with COVID-19, enrolled during active disease. Sequencing was performed on peripheral blood. The rearrangement joins TRBV9 to TRBJ1-2, with unresolved D. Written as DNA, the CDR3 is TGTGCCAGCAGCCCGGAGGCTCAGTTCGCGAATGGCTACACCTTC. Its protein product is CASSPEAQFANGYTF. Variable domain in full (rest from reference TRBV9 and TRBJ1-2): DSGVTQTPKHLITATGQRVTLRCSPRSGDLSVYWYQQSLDQGLQFLIQYYNGEERAKGNILERFSAQQFPDLHSELNLSSLELGDSALYFCASSPEAQFANGYTFGSGTRLTVV.